This TCR beta chain was profiled in a study of blood T cell repertoires in COVID-19. Per the original methods: Nucleated cell number was recorded as an estimate derived from reference gene primer amplification. This table comes from immunoSEQ multiplex PCR, and its TCRdb copy is limited to in-frame clones, with some not included. The V and J calls and clone size come from that table; D and trimming were worked out from the DNA. The data contain roughly 200,000 clones, more than 70% of them singletons. CDR1 and CDR2 (germline): SGHDT, YYEEEE. Deletions cut 8 bases from V and 2 bases from J, with 19 bases between. The length of the CDR3 is 15 residues.

This TCR derives from a man aged 35-49 years with active or convalescent COVID-19. Sequenced input: peripheral blood. This rearrangement joins TRBV5-6 to TRBJ1-2; D unresolved. CDR3 DNA: TGTGCCAGTGCGAGACCCGCCGGAGTGAACTATGGCTACACCTTC. Protein sequence: CASARPAGVNYGYTF.